The next 18 T cell receptor beta chains were all read from a single sample in a study of blood T cells in healthy people across ages. Primers used in a second PCR of about 6 to 12 cycles were a sample-barcoded 5' primer and a J-beta primer mix. Each CDR3 protein gets one entry after TCRdb re-called the 5' RACE reads with MiXCR. The table lists 1.5 million or so distinct CDR3 sequences, around 40% of them singletons. Specimen: blood. These receptors all come from a woman younger than 30 in good health.

This clonotype was counted a few times. The gene calls are TRBV7-8 and TRBJ2-3, with D hard to call. The V end lost 3 bases, the J end lost 6 bases, and 13 bases lay between the germline ends. Looked up from germline, CDR1 is SGHVS and CDR2 is FQNEAQ. This CDR3 region has 14 residues. The CDR3 bases are TGTGCCAGCAGCTTTGTTACCGTCTGGGATACGCAGTATTTT. As protein: CASSFVTVWDTQYF.

In this sample, this clonotype turned up a few times. The gene calls are TRBV5-6 and TRBJ2-7, with D tentatively TRBD2 (5 bases). Trimming took off 2 bases at V and 2 bases at J, with 17 bases between the two ends. Germline V gene lookup returns CDR1 SGHDT and CDR2 YYEEEE. This CDR3 comprises 16 residues. The CDR3 bases are TGTGCCAGCAGCTTTCCCGGGATTCAATCTCCCTACGAGCAGTACTTC. Its translation: CASSFPGIQSPYEQYF.

Remarks on this clonotype: The junction does not match germline at one end; this may be a read error. V usage is TRBV6-6 and J usage is TRBJ2-2; TRBD2 matches 7 bases. The germline gives CDR1 MNHNY, CDR2 SVGAGI (reference sequence). The CDR3 length is 15 residues. CDR3 DNA sequence: TGTGTCAGCAGTTACGCGGGGGTAAACACCGGGGAGCTGTTTTTT. It codes for CVSSYAGVNTGELFF.

The chain couples TRBV6-5 to TRBJ2-2; TRBD1 matches 7 bases. This CDR3 comprises 15 residues. With 8 bases clipped from V and 0 bases from J, the junction kept 6 bases outside the gene matches. The V gene's germline CDR1 is MNHEY and CDR2 SVGAGI. CDR3 coding DNA: TGTGCCAGCGCAGAAGACAGGGCGAACACCGGGGAGCTGTTTTTT. It encodes CASAEDRANTGELFF.

The chain carries TRBV10-3 and TRBJ2-1, with D uncertain. The CDR3 sequence is 13 residues long. Between the trimmed V and J ends, which lost 2 bases and 3 bases, there was a span of 5 bases. The germline gives CDR1 ENHRY, CDR2 SYGVKD. The CDR3 spells CAISETNYNEQFF. As DNA, the CDR3 is TGTGCCATCAGTGAGACTAACTACAATGAGCAGTTCTTC.

Ten or more counts support this clonotype. The chain carries TRBV4-2 and TRBJ2-3; D tentatively reads TRBD1 or TRBD2 (5 bases each). The V end lost 0 bases, the J end lost 4 bases, and 11 bases lay between the germline ends. The CDR3 runs to 15 residues. The germline gives CDR1 LGHNA, CDR2 YNFKEQ. The CDR3 sequence: CASSQDEGSSDTQYF. The CDR3 nucleotides read TGTGCCAGCAGCCAAGATGAGGGGTCCTCAGATACGCAGTATTTT.

The rearrangement joins TRBV7-6 to TRBJ2-3; 10 positions match TRBD2. The CDR3 has 15 amino acids. CDR1 is SGHVS, CDR2 FNYEAQ, per germline. The V and J ends lost 6 bases and 3 bases, in that order; junction bases with no gene match: 6. The CDR3 region is CASSHGLAETDTQYF. The CDR3 region has the DNA TGTGCCAGCAGTCATGGACTAGCGGAGACAGATACGCAGTATTTT.

The V and J genes are TRBV4-3 and TRBJ1-5; D gene unclear. The CDR3 extends over 17 amino acids. Germline V gene data show CDR1 as LGHNA and CDR2 as YSLEER. V was cut by 0 bases and J by 0 bases, with 12 bases left in between. The CDR3 region is CASSQDLVRSSNQPQHF. CDR3 nucleotide sequence: TGCGCCAGCAGCCAAGATCTTGTTCGATCTAGCAATCAGCCCCAGCATTTT.

The chain joins TRBV3-1 to TRBJ2-3, with 14 bases fitting TRBD2. This CDR3 has 18 amino acids. Per germline, CDR1 LGHDT and CDR2 YNNKEL (reference sequence). J was trimmed by 2 bases and V by 4 bases; bases with no gene match: 8. In DNA, the CDR3 is TGTGCCAGCAGCCGATCTCCGGGACTAGCGGGAGACACAGATACGCAGTATTTT. Encoded protein: CASSRSPGLAGDTDTQYF.

The rearrangement uses TRBV28 and TRBJ1-6; D is unclear. V lost 3 bases and J lost 6, with 9 bases in between. The CDR3 is 14 residues long. Per the germline V gene, CDR1 is MDHEN and CDR2 is SYDVKM. The CDR3 is CASSFGRGNSPLHF. The CDR3 DNA is TGTGCCAGCAGTTTTGGGCGGGGTAATTCACCCCTCCACTTT.

This clonotype was counted a few times. V usage is TRBV12-3 or TRBV12-4 and J usage is TRBJ2-1, with D uncertain. Trimming pared 0 bases from V and 0 bases from J, leaving 9 bases between. The CDR3 consists of 16 residues. The CDR3 reads CASSLAFGSSYNEQFF. CDR3 bases: TGTGCCAGCAGTTTAGCGTTCGGCAGCTCCTACAATGAGCAGTTCTTC.

This clonotype was seen only a few times. V usage is TRBV27 and J usage is TRBJ2-1, with 7 positions matching TRBD1. V trimming: 5 bases; J trimming: 4 bases; junction bases outside the gene matches: 5. Per germline, CDR1 MNHEY and CDR2 SMNVEV (reference sequence). There are 14 residues in the CDR3. In DNA, the CDR3 is TGTGCCAGCAGTGCCTGGGACAGTTACAATGAGCAGTTCTTC. Amino acid sequence: CASSAWDSYNEQFF.

The gene calls are TRBV27 and TRBJ2-3; TRBD2 agrees at 8 bases. This CDR3 is built from 15 residues. Germline lookup yields CDR1 MNHEY and CDR2 SMNVEV (reference sequence). Losses at the gene ends were 7 bases for V and 2 bases for J; bases not matched to a gene: 8. The CDR3 DNA reads TGTGCCAGCAACACCGGGGGGGGAAACACAGATACGCAGTATTTT. Translation gives CASNTGGGNTDTQYF.

The chain recombines TRBV6-2 or TRBV6-3 with TRBJ2-1; tentatively, D is TRBD2 (5 bases). V lost 0 bases, J lost 2 bases, and 11 bases lay in between. The CDR3 spans 16 residues. CDR1 is MNHEY, CDR2 SVGEGT, per germline. CDR3 nucleotide sequence: TGTGCCAGCAGTTACTCATACCGGGGAACCTACAATGAGCAGTTCTTC. It yields the protein CASSYSYRGTYNEQFF.

In this sample, this clonotype turned up a few times. The V call is TRBV20-1, the J call TRBJ2-7; D gene uncertain. Looked up from germline, CDR1 is DFQATT and CDR2 is SNEGSKA (reference sequence). V was cut by 6 bases and J by 2 bases, with 8 bases left in between. The CDR3 sequence is 11 residues long. CDR3: CSALDPYEQYF. CDR3 sequence (DNA): TGCAGTGCCCTAGACCCCTACGAGCAGTACTTC.

V and J are TRBV11-2 and TRBJ1-4; 8 nucleotides match TRBD1. V dropped 4 bases and J dropped 1; count of bases not matched to a gene: 8. From germline, CDR1 is SGHAT and CDR2 FQNNGV. CDR3 length equals 17 residues. The CDR3, as DNA: TGTGCCAGCAGCTCCCTCCGAGGACAGGGAACTAATGAAAAACTGTTTTTT. Protein sequence: CASSSLRGQGTNEKLFF. The full variable domain, its missing parts supplied by reference TRBV11-2 and TRBJ1-4, is EAGVAQSPRYKIIEKRQSVAFWCNPISGHATLYWYQQILGQGPKLLIQFQNNGVVDDSQLPKDRFSAERLKGVDSTLKIQPAKLEDSAVYLCASSSLRGQGTNEKLFFGSGTQLSVL.

As to this clonotype: An end of the junction does not agree with germline; a read error may underlie this. The chain has TRBV27 and TRBJ2-1; 7 positions agree with TRBD2. This CDR3 is built from 17 residues. From germline, CDR1 is MNHEY and CDR2 SMNVEV (reference sequence). The CDR3 region is CANSLYLAALSYNEQFF. In DNA, the CDR3 is TGTGCCAACAGTTTATACCTAGCGGCTCTCTCCTACAATGAGCAGTTCTTC.

The gene calls are TRBV4-3 and TRBJ2-3; 9 nucleotides line up with TRBD2. The germline gives CDR1 LGHNA, CDR2 YSLEER. V was pared by 2 bases and J by 4 bases, with 7 bases of the junction left unmatched. CDR3 length: 16 amino acids. The CDR3 nucleotides are TGCGCCAGCAGCCAACAGGCTAGCGGGGCGGCAGATACGCAGTATTTT. Its translation is CASSQQASGAADTQYF.